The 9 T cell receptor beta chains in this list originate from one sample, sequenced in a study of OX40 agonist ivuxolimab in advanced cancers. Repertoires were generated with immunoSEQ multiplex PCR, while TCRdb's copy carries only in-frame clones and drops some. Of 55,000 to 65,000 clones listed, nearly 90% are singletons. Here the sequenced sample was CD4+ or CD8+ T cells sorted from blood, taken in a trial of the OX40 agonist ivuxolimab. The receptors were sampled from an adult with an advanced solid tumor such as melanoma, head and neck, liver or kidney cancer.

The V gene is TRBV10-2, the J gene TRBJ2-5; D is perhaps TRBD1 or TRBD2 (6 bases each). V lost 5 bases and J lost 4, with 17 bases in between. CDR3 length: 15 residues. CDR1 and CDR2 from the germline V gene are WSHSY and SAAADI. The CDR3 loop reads CASSQIRGGGETQYF. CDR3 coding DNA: TGCGCCAGCAGTCAAATACGCGGAGGGGGAGAGACCCAGTACTTC.

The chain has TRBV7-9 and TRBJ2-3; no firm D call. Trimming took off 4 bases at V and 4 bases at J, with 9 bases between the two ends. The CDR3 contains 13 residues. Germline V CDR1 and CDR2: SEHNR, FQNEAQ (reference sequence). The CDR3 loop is CASSSFRADTQYF. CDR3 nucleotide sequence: TGTGCCAGCAGCTCCTTCCGGGCAGATACGCAGTATTTT.

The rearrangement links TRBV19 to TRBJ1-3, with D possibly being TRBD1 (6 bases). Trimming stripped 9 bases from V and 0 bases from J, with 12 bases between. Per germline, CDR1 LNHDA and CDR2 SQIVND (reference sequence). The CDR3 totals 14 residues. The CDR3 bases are TGTGCCAGCACAGGACAGTACTCTGGAAACACCATATATTTT. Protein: CASTGQYSGNTIYF.

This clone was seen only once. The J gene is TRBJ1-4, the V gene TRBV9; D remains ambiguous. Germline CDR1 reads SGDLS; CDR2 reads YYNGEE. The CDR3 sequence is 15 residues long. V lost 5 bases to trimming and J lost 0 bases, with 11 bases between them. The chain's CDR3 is CASSKGLSTNEKLFF. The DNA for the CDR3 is TGTGCCAGCAGTAAGGGCCTGTCAACTAATGAAAAACTGTTTTTT.

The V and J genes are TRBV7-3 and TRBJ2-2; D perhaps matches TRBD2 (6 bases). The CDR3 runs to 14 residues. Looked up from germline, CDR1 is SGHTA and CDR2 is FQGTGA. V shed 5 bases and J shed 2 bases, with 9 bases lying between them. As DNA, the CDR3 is TGTGCCAGCAGCGCGGGACGCAACACCGGGGAGCTGTTTTTT. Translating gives CASSAGRNTGELFF.

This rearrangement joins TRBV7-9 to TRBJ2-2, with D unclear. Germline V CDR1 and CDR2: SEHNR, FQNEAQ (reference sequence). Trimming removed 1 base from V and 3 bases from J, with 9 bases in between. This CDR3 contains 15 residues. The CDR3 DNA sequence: TGTGCCAGCAGCTTAGGGGCCCCGGACACCGGGGAGCTGTTTTTT. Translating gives CASSLGAPDTGELFF.

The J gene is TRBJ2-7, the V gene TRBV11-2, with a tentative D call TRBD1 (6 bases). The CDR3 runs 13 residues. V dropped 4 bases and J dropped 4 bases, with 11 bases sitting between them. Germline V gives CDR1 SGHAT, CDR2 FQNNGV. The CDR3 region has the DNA TGTGCCAGCAGCTCTAGGGGGACATACGAGCAGTACTTC. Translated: CASSSRGTYEQYF.

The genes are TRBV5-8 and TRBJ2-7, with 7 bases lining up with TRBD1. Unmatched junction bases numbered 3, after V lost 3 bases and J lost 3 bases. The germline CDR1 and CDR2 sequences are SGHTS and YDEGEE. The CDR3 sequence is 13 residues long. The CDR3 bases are TGTGCCAGCAGCTCGGGACAGATCTACGAGCAGTACTTC. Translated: CASSSGQIYEQYF.

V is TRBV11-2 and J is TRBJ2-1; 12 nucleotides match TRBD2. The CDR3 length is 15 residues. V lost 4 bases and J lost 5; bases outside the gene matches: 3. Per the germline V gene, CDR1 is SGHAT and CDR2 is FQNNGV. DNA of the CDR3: TGTGCCAGCAGCTCAGGACTAGCGGGGCACAATGAGCAGTTCTTC. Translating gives CASSSGLAGHNEQFF.